This T cell receptor beta chain was captured by sequencing in a study of T cell changes during pregnancy in multiple sclerosis. To note about this clone: The junction differs from germline at one of its ends, possibly a read error.

The CDR3 sequence is 18 residues long. From germline, CDR1 is SSHAT and CDR2 FNYEAQ (reference sequence). Only in-frame clones appear in the TCRdb table, and some are missing; sequencing was by immunoSEQ multiplex PCR. The data contain 88,000 or so clones, about 92% of them seen just once; the ten biggest clones take up more than 1.4%. This chain links TRBV7-7 with TRBJ2-5; 9 nucleotides line up with TRBD2. This receptor was taken from a female donor with multiple sclerosis, enrolled in a pregnancy study. Sample: peripheral blood, taken before pregnancy. The CDR3 sequence is CASSFGLSGGEDQETQYF. CDR3 nucleotide sequence: TGTGCTAGCAGCTTTGGTCTTAGCGGGGGAGAAGATCAAGAGACCCAGTACTTC.